This section outlines one TCR beta chain sequence together with its context. The source of the sample is a study of T cell changes during pregnancy in multiple sclerosis. Generated by immunoSEQ multiplex PCR, the TCRdb table keeps only in-frame clones and is missing some. The data show about 59,000 clones, approximately 90% seen once. V lost 2 bases and J lost 7, with 12 bases in between. Germline CDR1 is SGHNT and CDR2 is YENEEA. CDR3 size: 14 residues. The source of this sequence is a female donor in good health, enrolled as a control in a pregnancy study. The rearrangement links TRBV11-3 to TRBJ1-3, with D perhaps matching TRBD1 (5 bases). This specimen was peripheral blood, taken in the third trimester of pregnancy. Written as DNA, the CDR3 is TGTGCCAGCAGCTTACAAGGGGCTCTTAACACCATATATTTT. Its protein is CASSLQGALNTIYF.